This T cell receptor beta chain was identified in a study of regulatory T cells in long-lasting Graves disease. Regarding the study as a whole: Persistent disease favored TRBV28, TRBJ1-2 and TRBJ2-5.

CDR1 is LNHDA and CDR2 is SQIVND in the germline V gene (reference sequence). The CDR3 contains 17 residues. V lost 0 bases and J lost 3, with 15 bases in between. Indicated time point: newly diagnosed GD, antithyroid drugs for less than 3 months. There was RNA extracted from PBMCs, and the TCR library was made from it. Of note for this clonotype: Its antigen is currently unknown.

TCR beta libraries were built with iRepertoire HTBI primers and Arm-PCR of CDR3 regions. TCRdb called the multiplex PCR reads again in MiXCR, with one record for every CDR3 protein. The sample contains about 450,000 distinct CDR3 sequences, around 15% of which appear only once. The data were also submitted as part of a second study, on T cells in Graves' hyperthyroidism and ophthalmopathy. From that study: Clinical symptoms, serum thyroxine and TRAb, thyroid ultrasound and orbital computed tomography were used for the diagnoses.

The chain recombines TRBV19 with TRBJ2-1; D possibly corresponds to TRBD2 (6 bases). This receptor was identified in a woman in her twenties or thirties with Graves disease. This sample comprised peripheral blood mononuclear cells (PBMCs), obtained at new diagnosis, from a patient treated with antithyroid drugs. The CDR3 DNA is TGTGCCAGTAGTATAGATTCCAGACGGGACTTCTACAATGAGCAGTTCTTC. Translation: CASSIDSRRDFYNEQFF.